This T cell receptor (beta chain) was sequenced in a study of beta chain features in type 1 diabetes. Every isolated RNA sample was fully reverse transcribed, so sequencing captured expressed TCRB transcripts. The table came from immunoSEQ multiplex PCR; TCRdb's copy has only in-frame clones and leaves some out. The repertoire holds hundreds of thousands of clones, around 16% seen once, with about 0.087% in the top ten. The study, taken as a whole, reports: In comparison with healthy donors, patients had naive, central memory and Treg TCRB repertoires that appeared more similar. Lower insertion and higher deletion counts appeared at VDJ junctions in type 1 diabetes patients.

Sorting with CD45RO/CCR7/CD25/CD127/CD95/CD27 yielded naive, central memory, regulatory and stem-like memory CD4+ cells. The CDR3 loop spans 16 amino acids. Trimming at V came to 0 bases and at J to 4 bases, leaving 5 bases not matched to a gene. Germline V gene sequence: CDR1 SGDLS, CDR2 YYNGEE. This clone was observed a few times. What it binds is not known. The specimen was naive CD4+ T cells from blood. The chain uses TRBV9 and TRBJ2-2; 8 bases agree with TRBD1. The clonotype originates from a young man in good health. CDR3 residues: CASSVETGGTTGELFF. The CDR3 nucleotides read TGTGCCAGCAGCGTAGAAACAGGGGGTACCACCGGGGAGCTGTTTTTT.